Sequencing of this T cell receptor (beta chain) was carried out in a study of CD8 T cells in Susac syndrome. RNA, at roughly 0.5 to 1 ug, was reverse transcribed with random hexamers. TCRdb ran MiXCR on the immunoSEQ multiplex PCR reads and lists one entry per CDR3 protein. Of tens of thousands of distinct CDR3 sequences listed, approximately 95% are singletons. Findings and caveats of the study: Among people with Susac, CD8+ clonal expansion was greatest in TEMRA cells and active patients.

V was shortened by 6 bases and J by 2 bases, with 11 bases between the two germline ends. CDR3 size: 13 residues. The germline gives CDR1 MNHEY, CDR2 SMNVEV (reference sequence). With regard to this clonotype: Its specificity is not known.

Sequenced sample: CD8+ T cells from PBMCs. The V gene is TRBV27, the J gene TRBJ2-7; D perhaps matches TRBD2 (6 bases). This clonotype was sampled from a human donor with Susac syndrome. The CDR3 protein is CASRASVTYEQYF. In DNA form, the CDR3 reads TGTGCCAGCAGGGCTAGCGTTACCTACGAGCAGTACTTC.